A selection of T cell receptor beta chains follows, all from one sample in a study of blood T cell repertoires in COVID-19. Repertoires were generated with immunoSEQ multiplex PCR, while TCRdb's copy carries only in-frame clones and drops some. The sample contains 50,000 to 55,000 clones, more than 75% of which appear only once. The sequencing input was peripheral blood. The source is a human donor with active COVID-19. The donor label of this sample is uncertain. CDR3s include the opening cysteine and the closing phenylalanine or tryptophan. The D gene is left open where the match is weak. A row's size may be missing; if present it is once, few, many or a size class.

d_gene,v_gene,j_gene,abundance,CDR3aa,CDR3nt
.,TRBV12-3/TRBV12-4,TRBJ2-7,.,CASSLGPTYEQYF,TGTGCCAGCAGTTTAGGGCCCACCTACGAGCAGTACTTC
TRBD1,TRBV11-1,TRBJ1-2,.,CASSPGDRFGYGYTF,TGTGCCAGCAGCCCAGGGGACAGGTTCGGCTATGGCTACACCTTC
.,TRBV7-9,TRBJ2-3,.,CASSLVRDTQYF,TGTGCCAGCAGCTTAGTCAGGGATACGCAGTATTTT
TRBD1,TRBV27,TRBJ1-2,.,CASSLSGTGGSYGYTF,TGTGCCAGCAGTTTGTCCGGGACAGGGGGCTCATATGGCTACACCTTC
TRBD1,TRBV2,TRBJ2-3,.,CASSAQGARDTQYF,TGTGCCAGCAGTGCTCAGGGGGCTAGAGATACGCAGTATTTT
.,TRBV6-2/TRBV6-3,TRBJ2-1,.,CASSYPDEQFF,TGTGCCAGCAGTTACCCCGATGAGCAGTTCTTC
TRBD2,TRBV19,TRBJ2-5,.,CASNCWTSGAGGGETQYF,TGTGCCAGTAACTGCTGGACTAGCGGGGCGGGCGGGGGAGAGACCCAGTACTTC
.,TRBV7-2,TRBJ1-4,.,CASRRGTLTNEKLFF,TGTGCCAGCAGACGGGGGACCTTAACTAATGAAAAACTGTTTTTT
TRBD1,TRBV6-5,TRBJ1-2,.,CASSGDRAAYGYTF,TGTGCCAGCAGCGGTGACAGGGCGGCCTATGGCTACACCTTC
.,TRBV3-1/TRBV3-2,TRBJ2-7,.,CASSTGSDGSYEQYF,TGTGCCAGCAGCACAGGGTCGGACGGTTCCTACGAGCAGTACTTC
.,TRBV14,TRBJ1-2,few,CASSQGGNGYTF,TGTGCCAGCAGCCAAGGAGGGAATGGCTACACCTTC
TRBD1,TRBV5-1,TRBJ2-7,.,CASSPTGAVEQYF,TGCGCCAGCAGCCCGACAGGGGCGGTTGAGCAGTACTTC
TRBD2,TRBV5-4,TRBJ2-5,.,CASSSPGGLYQENQETQYF,TGTGCCAGCAGCTCCCCGGGGGGGCTATATCAAGAGAACCAAGAGACCCAGTACTTC
TRBD1,TRBV7-9,TRBJ2-4,.,CASSLVGPQGDIQYF,TGTGCCAGCAGCTTAGTGGGTCCTCAGGGGGACATTCAGTACTTC
TRBD2,TRBV3-1/TRBV3-2,TRBJ2-6,.,CASSQYGAAGQRGANVLTF,TGTGCCAGCAGCCAATACGGGGCAGCGGGGCAACGTGGGGCCAACGTCCTGACTTTC
.,TRBV5-1,TRBJ1-1,.,CASSHPIGQYTEAFF,TGCGCCAGCAGCCACCCGATTGGACAGTACACTGAAGCTTTCTTT
TRBD1,TRBV20-1,TRBJ1-2,.,CSASFRGRDYGYTF,TGCAGTGCTAGTTTCAGGGGGCGAGACTATGGCTACACCTTC
TRBD2,TRBV6-2/TRBV6-3,TRBJ2-2,.,CASSRTSGNTGELFF,TGTGCCAGCAGCAGAACTAGCGGAAACACCGGGGAGCTGTTTTTT
.,TRBV6-5,TRBJ1-6,once,CASSYRGSNSPLHF,TGTGCCAGCAGTTACAGGGGATCTAATTCACCCCTCCACTTT
.,TRBV5-1,TRBJ1-5,.,CASSLGQGLNQPQHF,TGCGCCAGCAGCTTGGGGCAGGGGCTCAATCAGCCCCAGCATTTT
.,TRBV28,TRBJ2-2,.,CASSLILSNTGELFF,TGTGCCAGCAGTCTTATCCTCTCGAACACCGGGGAGCTGTTTTTT
TRBD1,TRBV19,TRBJ1-6,.,CASRTGAASQGYNSPLHF,TGTGCCAGTAGGACAGGGGCGGCTTCCCAGGGCTATAATTCACCCCTCCACTTT
.,TRBV11-2,TRBJ1-2,.,CASSLMGQGYGYTF,TGTGCCAGCAGCTTAATGGGACAAGGTTATGGCTACACCTTC
.,TRBV7-9,TRBJ2-5,.,CASSHTSQETQYF,TGTGCCAGCAGCCACACCTCCCAAGAGACCCAGTACTTC
TRBD1,TRBV4-3,TRBJ1-2,.,CASSQATGGSGLSGGYTF,TGCGCCAGCAGCCAAGCGACAGGGGGCTCAGGATTGTCGGGTGGCTACACCTTC
TRBD1,TRBV5-4,TRBJ2-7,.,CASSLDRGQYEQYF,TGTGCCAGCAGCTTGGACAGGGGGCAGTACGAGCAGTACTTC
.,TRBV6-2/TRBV6-3,TRBJ1-2,.,CASSFASLYGYTF,TGTGCCAGCAGTTTCGCTAGCCTCTATGGCTACACCTTC
TRBD2,TRBV5-1,TRBJ2-5,.,CASSLGAGGKETQYF,TGCGCCAGCAGCTTGGGAGCGGGGGGGAAAGAGACCCAGTACTTC
.,TRBV9,TRBJ1-3,.,CASSYNGNTIYF,TGTGCCAGCAGCTATAATGGAAACACCATATATTTT
TRBD1,TRBV6-6,TRBJ1-2,.,CASSKTGVGYTF,TGTGCCAGCAGCAAGACAGGGGTTGGCTACACCTTC
TRBD2,TRBV13,TRBJ2-1,.,CASSQRAGGITYNEQFF,TGTGCCAGCAGCCAGAGAGCGGGGGGCATTACCTACAATGAGCAGTTCTTC
.,TRBV4-1,TRBJ1-5,.,CASSQDSRTGWPQHF,TGCGCCAGCAGCCAAGACTCCAGGACGGGATGGCCCCAGCATTTT
.,TRBV9,TRBJ1-1,.,CASSLRQSLTSNTEAFF,TGTGCCAGCAGCCTTAGACAGTCACTTACTTCTAACACTGAAGCTTTCTTT
.,TRBV20-1,TRBJ2-7,.,CSASPVYEQYF,TGCAGTGCTAGCCCAGTTTACGAGCAGTACTTC
.,TRBV5-6,TRBJ1-2,.,CASSLGQGGPLGWGYTF,TGTGCCAGCAGCTTAGGCCAGGGAGGCCCCTTGGGGTGGGGCTACACCTTC
TRBD2,TRBV3-1/TRBV3-2,TRBJ2-1,once,CASSAKLANIEQFF,TGTGCCAGCAGCGCAAAACTAGCGAACATTGAGCAGTTCTTC
TRBD1,TRBV7-2,TRBJ2-7,.,CASSLTGASSYEQYF,TGTGCCAGCAGCCTAACAGGGGCGAGCTCCTACGAGCAGTACTTC
TRBD1,TRBV6-5,TRBJ2-7,.,CASSRTGTGAFEQYF,TGTGCCAGCAGCCGTACCGGGACAGGGGCGTTCGAGCAGTACTTC